These 28 T cell receptor beta chains were all obtained from the same sample, sequenced in a study of blood T cell repertoires in COVID-19. Profiling relied on immunoSEQ multiplex PCR, and the TCRdb table lists in-frame clones only, not all of them. The sample includes approximately 400,000 clones, about 90% seen only once; the top ten take about 1.5%. The sample consisted of PBMCs or T cells enriched from blood (not recorded which). The receptor set was obtained from a man aged 30-40 years who had recovered from COVID-19.

A note on this clone: Other DNA variants within this sample encode the same CDR3. The J gene is TRBJ2-7, the V gene TRBV2; D remains ambiguous. Germline CDR1 SNHLY, CDR2 FYNNEI. The CDR3 consists of 11 residues. The germline V and J ends were trimmed by 6 bases and 4 bases, with 7 bases remaining between them. CDR3 in amino acids: CASSARYEQYF. For the CDR3, the DNA is TGTGCCAGCAGCGCGAGGTACGAGCAGTACTTC.

V gene TRBV5-1 combines with J gene TRBJ2-7; D perhaps matches TRBD1 (5 bases). Trimming took 4 bases from V and 2 from J, leaving 16 bases between them. This CDR3 contains 15 residues. CDR1 SGHRS and CDR2 YFSETQ come from the germline V gene. Here the CDR3 DNA reads TGCGCCAGCAGCACCCGCCCACAGGTGGCCTACGAGCAGTACTTC. It is translated as CASSTRPQVAYEQYF.

This clone was observed a single time. This rearrangement joins TRBV6-5 to TRBJ1-2; D might be TRBD1 (6 bases). The V end was cut by 5 bases, the J end by 3 bases, with 13 bases between. Germline V lookup: CDR1 MNHEY, CDR2 SVGAGI. This CDR3 has 14 amino acids. The CDR3, as DNA: TGTGCCAGCAGTCCCACACAGGGTCACTATGGCTACACCTTC. Its translation is CASSPTQGHYGYTF.

The chain has TRBV12-3 or TRBV12-4 and TRBJ1-5; 8 bases map to TRBD1. With V trimmed by 6 bases and J by 7 bases, 5 bases remained unmatched. The CDR3 spans 13 residues. The CDR3 here is CASSHRGSQPQHF. The CDR3 DNA follows: TGTGCCAGCAGCCACAGGGGGTCCCAGCCCCAGCATTTT.

This clone showed up just a few times. The chain combines TRBV19 with TRBJ2-1, with 7 bases identical to TRBD2. The germline gives CDR1 LNHDA, CDR2 SQIVND (reference sequence). J gave up 4 bases and V 3 bases, and 12 bases lay outside the gene matches. CDR3 length: 17 residues. The CDR3 is CASSILGSLAVYNEQFF. For the CDR3, the DNA is TGTGCCAGTAGTATCCTGGGGTCGCTAGCGGTTTACAATGAGCAGTTCTTC. Using reference TRBV19 and TRBJ2-1 for the parts outside the CDR3, the full variable domain is DGGITQSPKYLFRKEGQNVTLSCEQNLNHDAMYWYRQDPGQGLRLIYYSQIVNDFQKGDIAEGYSVSREKKESFPLTVTSAQKNPTAFYLCASSILGSLAVYNEQFFGPGTRLTVL.

The chain recombines TRBV7-9 with TRBJ1-1; 7 nucleotides align to TRBD1. The CDR3 is 13 amino acids. Per germline, CDR1 SEHNR and CDR2 FQNEAQ (reference sequence). V shed 5 bases and J 1 base; nucleotides not matched to a gene: 1. The CDR3 nucleotides are TGTGCCAGCAGCAGGGGGCAGAACACTGAAGCTTTCTTT. This gives the protein CASSRGQNTEAFF.

The chain combines TRBV9 with TRBJ2-3, with 7 nucleotides matching TRBD2. From germline, CDR1 is SGDLS and CDR2 YYNGEE. CDR3 length equals 16 residues. Trimming removed 3 bases from V and 2 bases from J; junction bases left unmatched: 9. Here the CDR3 DNA reads TGTGCCAGCAGCGCCCCCGGGACTACCTACACAGATACGCAGTATTTT. This gives the protein CASSAPGTTYTDTQYF. The full variable domain, completed using reference TRBV9 and TRBJ2-3, is DSGVTQTPKHLITATGQRVTLRCSPRSGDLSVYWYQQSLDQGLQFLIQYYNGEERAKGNILERFSAQQFPDLHSELNLSSLELGDSALYFCASSAPGTTYTDTQYFGPGTRLTVL.

The rearrangement joins TRBV20-1 to TRBJ2-7, with D hard to call. Germline assignment: CDR1 DFQATT and CDR2 SNEGSKA (reference sequence). V was pared by 7 bases and J by 6 bases, with 13 bases between. The CDR3 is 11 residues long. The CDR3 DNA reads TGCAGTGTTCGGTCGGGTTTCGAGCAGTACTTC. Amino acid sequence: CSVRSGFEQYF.

This chain uses TRBV10-3 with TRBJ1-1, with D possibly TRBD1 on 6 matching bases. Trimming left V 8 bases short and J 1 base short, with 8 bases between. Germline loops: CDR1 ENHRY, CDR2 SYGVKD. This CDR3 is 12 amino acids long. CDR3 in DNA: TGTGCCATCTCGGGACAGAACACTGAAGCTTTCTTT. This translates into CAISGQNTEAFF.

The V call is TRBV6-5, the J call TRBJ1-2, with D tentatively TRBD1 (6 bases). CDR1 and CDR2 (germline): MNHEY, SVGAGI. The CDR3 has 13 residues. Trimming pared 7 bases from V and 7 bases from J, leaving 16 bases between. CDR3 protein: CASTKGGASGYTF. In DNA form, the CDR3 reads TGTGCCAGCACCAAAGGGGGGGCGAGTGGCTACACCTTC.

CDR3 DNA sequence: TGCGCCAGCAGCCAAGATGGTGCAGGGATGGGCACTGAAGCTTTCTTT. Its translation is CASSQDGAGMGTEAFF. The chain employs TRBV4-1 and TRBJ1-1; D might be TRBD1 (5 bases). CDR1 is MGHRA and CDR2 is YSYEKL in the germline V gene. CDR3 size: 16 residues. V lost 0 bases to trimming and J lost 4 bases, with 15 bases between them.

The gene calls are TRBV7-2 and TRBJ1-6, with D unclear. V was clipped by 7 bases and J by 11 bases, with 15 bases between them. Germline CDR1 SGHTA, CDR2 FQGNSA. This CDR3 spans 13 amino acids. The CDR3 sequence is CASTPLLRTPLHF. The CDR3 DNA reads TGTGCCAGCACCCCCCTACTTCGTACACCCCTCCACTTT.

This clone occurred a few times. The chain couples TRBV6-4 to TRBJ2-1; 8 bases map to TRBD2. The germline V gene encodes CDR1 MRHNA and CDR2 SNTAGT. V trimming: 7 bases; J trimming: 4 bases; junction bases outside the gene matches: 9. The CDR3 totals 15 residues. The CDR3, as DNA: TGTGCCAGCAAACCCGGGGGGGCAGGTTACAATGAGCAGTTCTTC. This gives the protein CASKPGGAGYNEQFF.

The J gene is TRBJ2-5, the V gene TRBV4-3; TRBD2 aligns across 9 bases. The V segment lost 0 bases and the J segment 1 base; nucleotides outside the gene matches: 0. The CDR3 consists of 15 residues. Looked up from germline, CDR1 is LGHNA and CDR2 is YSLEER. CDR3 sequence reads: CASSQERGGQETQYF. CDR3 DNA sequence: TGCGCCAGCAGCCAAGAGCGGGGGGGCCAAGAGACCCAGTACTTC.

In DNA, the CDR3 is TGTGCCAGCAGTCCATATAGGGACAGCGCGTATGGCTACACCTTC. Its translation: CASSPYRDSAYGYTF. The chain couples TRBV6-2 or TRBV6-3 to TRBJ1-2, with 7 nucleotides matching TRBD1. V shed 5 bases and J 5 bases; nucleotides not matched to a gene: 11. CDR3 length: 15 residues. CDR1 MNHEY and CDR2 SVGEGT come from the germline V gene.

The genes are TRBV2 and TRBJ2-3, with TRBD1 identical over 8 bases. There are 13 residues in the CDR3. The V gene end was trimmed by 8 bases and the J gene end by 7 bases; junction bases not matched to a gene: 8. Germline CDR1 SNHLY, CDR2 FYNNEI. CDR3 in DNA: TGTGCCAGCGAGGGGCAGGGGGCGAATACGCAGTATTTT. It specifies CASEGQGANTQYF.

The chain is built from TRBV2 and TRBJ1-5; D call uncertain. Trimming shortened V by 6 bases and J by 4 bases, and 13 bases separated the two germline ends. The CDR3 is 14 amino acids. Germline CDR1 reads SNHLY; CDR2 reads FYNNEI. Here the CDR3 DNA reads TGTGCCAGCAGCACAAAGGACTGGAATCAGCCCCAGCATTTT. Its translation: CASSTKDWNQPQHF. Looking up the rest from reference TRBV2 and TRBJ1-5 gives the full variable domain: EPEVTQTPSHQVTQMGQEVILRCVPISNHLYFYWYRQILGQKVEFLVSFYNNEISEKSEIFDDQFSVERPDGSNFTLKIRSTKLEDSAMYFCASSTKDWNQPQHFGDGTRLSIL.

DNA for the CDR3: TGTGCCAGCAGTGCGGGGGGGATCTACAATGAGCAGTTCTTC. Its translation is CASSAGGIYNEQFF. This chain connects TRBV25-1 to TRBJ2-1; 8 bases agree with TRBD2. This CDR3 comprises 14 residues. With V trimmed by 4 bases and J by 3 bases, 2 bases remained unmatched. CDR1 is MGHDK, CDR2 SYGVNS, per germline.

The chain carries TRBV5-1 and TRBJ1-6, with 7 nucleotides matching TRBD1. Germline V gene data show CDR1 as SGHRS and CDR2 as YFSETQ. Germline trimming cut 2 bases from V and 8 bases from J; bases unmatched to any gene: 1. This CDR3 contains 13 residues. CDR3 DNA: TGCGCCAGCAGCTTAACAGGGGATTCACCCCTCCACTTT. Translation: CASSLTGDSPLHF.

The rearrangement uses TRBV12-3 or TRBV12-4 and TRBJ2-5; tentative D call: TRBD2 (6 bases). The CDR3 consists of 13 residues. Trimming took off 6 bases at V and 5 bases at J, with 13 bases between the two ends. CDR3 in DNA: TGTGCCAGCAGCCCCAGGGCGGGGGAGACCCAGTACTTC. This gives the protein CASSPRAGETQYF.

This chain connects TRBV25-1 to TRBJ2-7; perhaps TRBD2 as D (5 bases). CDR3 size: 12 residues. V lost 6 bases to trimming and J lost 3 bases, with 9 bases between them. CDR1 is MGHDK, CDR2 SYGVNS, per germline. CDR3 sequence (DNA): TGTGCCAGCAGGGGAGATAACTACGAGCAGTACTTC. Translated, it gives CASRGDNYEQYF.

The CDR3 reads CASKGAKGKEGENEQFF. The CDR3 region has the DNA TGTGCCAGCAAAGGAGCTAAGGGTAAGGAGGGTGAGAATGAGCAGTTCTTC. V is TRBV3-1 (or the pseudogene TRBV3-2) and J is TRBJ2-1; D may be TRBD2 (6 bases). The length of the CDR3 is 17 residues. Germline loops: CDR1 LGHDT, CDR2 YNNKEL (reference sequence). V was shortened by 7 bases and J by 7 bases, with 26 bases between the two germline ends.

This chain connects TRBV6-2 or TRBV6-3 to TRBJ1-5; a weak D match, TRBD1 (5 bases). In germline, CDR1 is MNHEY, CDR2 SVGEGT. The germline V and J ends were trimmed by 4 bases and 4 bases, with 14 bases remaining between them. The CDR3 consists of 15 residues. CDR3 nucleotides: TGTGCCAGCAGTTTAGTAACAGGAGGGAATCAGCCCCAGCATTTT. Protein: CASSLVTGGNQPQHF.

This chain links TRBV30 with TRBJ1-1; D is unresolved. Germline V CDR1 and CDR2: GTSNPN, SVGIG (reference sequence). The V end was cut by 5 bases, the J end by 1 base, with 8 bases between. The CDR3 is made up of 12 amino acids. CDR3 residues: CAWLSGNTEAFF. CDR3 in DNA: TGTGCCTGGCTCTCGGGGAACACTGAAGCTTTCTTT.

This clone was detected a few times. This chain connects TRBV5-1 to TRBJ1-1, with 7 bases lining up with TRBD1. CDR3 length equals 13 residues. V was clipped by 4 bases and J by 4 bases; unmatched bases: 4. The germline gives CDR1 SGHRS, CDR2 YFSETQ. The CDR3 bases are TGCGCCAGCAGCGAGACAGGGTTCACTGAAGCTTTCTTT. This gives the protein CASSETGFTEAFF.

The chain has TRBV6-1 and TRBJ2-3; D unclear. This CDR3 spans 14 amino acids. V lost 3 bases to trimming and J lost 3 bases, with 10 bases between them. Germline V gene sequence: CDR1 MNHNS, CDR2 SASEGT. The CDR3, as DNA: TGTGCCAGCAGTGAGGCGGCAGCGACAGATACGCAGTATTTT. This sequence encodes CASSEAAATDTQYF.

The rearrangement links TRBV12-3 or TRBV12-4 to TRBJ2-5, with D possibly TRBD1 on 5 matching bases. CDR3 length equals 13 residues. Trimming pared 5 bases from V and 5 bases from J, leaving 12 bases between. Here the CDR3 reads CASSQLHRETQYF. The CDR3 bases are TGTGCCAGCAGTCAATTACACAGGGAGACCCAGTACTTC.

This clone was seen only once. The chain uses TRBV2 and TRBJ1-1; possibly TRBD1 for D (5 bases). Germline assignment: CDR1 SNHLY and CDR2 FYNNEI. V lost 7 bases to trimming and J lost 6 bases, with 9 bases between them. CDR3 length: 11 residues. The CDR3 DNA is TGTGCCAGCAAAGGGGCCGCTGAAGCTTTCTTT. The encoded protein is CASKGAAEAFF.